The 24 T cell receptor beta chains given below trace back to one sample, sequenced in a study of OX40 agonist ivuxolimab in advanced cancers. The assay was immunoSEQ multiplex PCR, and TCRdb's table has in-frame clones only and misses some. Found here are 45,000 to 50,000 clones, around 87% of them singletons; the top ten hold approximately 2%. Here the sequenced sample was CD4+ or CD8+ T cells sorted from blood, taken in a trial of the OX40 agonist ivuxolimab. The origin of the receptors is an adult with an advanced solid tumor such as melanoma, head and neck, liver or kidney cancer.

This chain uses TRBV27 with TRBJ1-2, with 10 bases aligning to TRBD1. There are 13 residues in the CDR3. V lost 9 bases and J lost 2; bases outside the gene matches: 3. The germline CDR1 and CDR2 sequences are MNHEY and SMNVEV (reference sequence). CDR3 in amino acids: CASSDRGNYGYTF. The CDR3 DNA follows: TGTGCCAGTTCGGACAGGGGGAACTATGGCTACACCTTC.

This chain connects TRBV5-1 to TRBJ2-3; perhaps TRBD1 as D (7 bases). Germline assignment: CDR1 SGHRS and CDR2 YFSETQ. V shed 4 bases and J shed 1 base, with 13 bases lying between them. The CDR3 is 15 amino acids. In DNA, the CDR3 is TGCGCCAGCAGCAGACAGGGAGGAGGCACAGATACGCAGTATTTT. This translates into CASSRQGGGTDTQYF.

The chain carries TRBV7-3 and TRBJ2-3; D ambiguous. Germline CDR1 and CDR2: SGHTA and FQGTGA. This CDR3 has 13 residues. Trimming shortened V by 4 bases and J by 5 bases, and 10 bases separated the two germline ends. The CDR3 sequence is CASSSTRLDTQYF. As DNA, the CDR3 is TGTGCCAGCAGCTCGACAAGACTAGATACGCAGTATTTT.

This clone was found once. The V call is TRBV4-1, the J call TRBJ2-2; D may be TRBD1 or TRBD2 (5 bases each). Trimming took 5 bases from V and 0 from J, leaving 10 bases between them. Germline CDR1 and CDR2: MGHRA and YSYEKL. The CDR3 covers 15 residues. DNA for the CDR3: TGCGCCAGCAGCTATCGGGACCCGAACACCGGGGAGCTGTTTTTT. It specifies CASSYRDPNTGELFF.

The V gene is TRBV9, the J gene TRBJ2-7; no definite D call. Germline V CDR1 and CDR2: SGDLS, YYNGEE. This CDR3 is built from 13 residues. Trimming pared 0 bases from V and 7 bases from J, leaving 11 bases between. CDR3 DNA sequence: TGTGCCAGCAGCGTAGGAAGGGTGGGGGAGCAGTACTTC. Protein sequence: CASSVGRVGEQYF.

The chain recombines TRBV7-2 with TRBJ2-3; no clear D. This CDR3 has 13 residues. Germline assignment: CDR1 SGHTA and CDR2 FQGNSA. V was pared by 7 bases and J by 2 bases, with 10 bases between. The CDR3 nucleotides read TGTGCCAGCAAAGAAACTCCCACAGATACGCAGTATTTT. This codes for CASKETPTDTQYF.

J is TRBJ2-5 and V is TRBV30; D is uncertain. The length of the CDR3 is 12 residues. Germline loops: CDR1 GTSNPN, CDR2 SVGIG (reference sequence). Deletions cut 4 bases from V and 5 bases from J, with 11 bases between. The CDR3: CAWTSMLETQYF. CDR3 DNA: TGTGCCTGGACCTCGATGTTGGAGACCCAGTACTTC.

CDR3 residues: CSASGSGQYF. The CDR3 DNA follows: TGCAGTGCTAGCGGGAGCGGGCAGTACTTC. V gene TRBV20-1 combines with J gene TRBJ2-7; maybe TRBD2 (6 bases). The CDR3 totals 10 residues. V was trimmed by 3 bases and J by 9 bases, leaving 9 bases between them. Looked up from germline, CDR1 is DFQATT and CDR2 is SNEGSKA (reference sequence).

This clone occurred a few times. The chain has TRBV2 and TRBJ2-3, with D possibly matching TRBD2 (6 bases). The CDR3 covers 13 residues. Germline V gene lookup returns CDR1 SNHLY and CDR2 FYNNEI. The V end was cut by 7 bases, the J end by 2 bases, with 10 bases between. The CDR3 DNA sequence: TGTGCCAGCAAGGCGGGACCCACAGATACGCAGTATTTT. It codes for CASKAGPTDTQYF. Full variable domain (missing parts from reference TRBV2 and TRBJ2-3): EPEVTQTPSHQVTQMGQEVILRCVPISNHLYFYWYRQILGQKVEFLVSFYNNEISEKSEIFDDQFSVERPDGSNFTLKIRSTKLEDSAMYFCASKAGPTDTQYFGPGTRLTVL.

The rearrangement uses TRBV6-5 and TRBJ2-5; a weak D match, TRBD1 (5 bases). V lost 1 base, J lost 3 bases, and 9 bases lay in between. From germline, CDR1 is MNHEY and CDR2 SVGAGI. This CDR3 has 14 residues. The CDR3 DNA reads TGTGCCAGCAGTTACTTGTCAGGGAAAGAGACCCAGTACTTC. It codes for CASSYLSGKETQYF.

This chain joins TRBV29-1 and TRBJ2-3; D gene ambiguous. CDR3 size: 14 residues. V gave up 1 base and J gave up 2 bases, with 10 bases separating them. Germline V lookup: CDR1 SQVTM, CDR2 ANQGSEA. The CDR3 is CSVEASYYTDTQYF. CDR3 in DNA: TGCAGCGTTGAAGCCTCCTATTACACAGATACGCAGTATTTT.

This chain uses TRBV10-3 with TRBJ1-2; D not certain. This CDR3 is built from 13 residues. In germline, CDR1 is ENHRY, CDR2 SYGVKD. Trimming cost V 7 bases and J 2 bases, with 11 bases left between them. The DNA of the CDR3 is TGTGCCATCACCCTAACCAACAACTATGGCTACACCTTC. As protein: CAITLTNNYGYTF.

The chain has TRBV10-2 and TRBJ2-1; D ambiguous. This CDR3 is built from 12 residues. Germline V gene data show CDR1 as WSHSY and CDR2 as SAAADI. Trimming shortened V by 4 bases and J by 6 bases, and 7 bases separated the two germline ends. The CDR3 loop reads CASSVRSNEQFF. Written as DNA, the CDR3 is TGCGCCAGCAGTGTAAGGTCCAATGAGCAGTTCTTC.

The chain links TRBV28 to TRBJ2-7, with 9 bases identical to TRBD2. This CDR3 comprises 15 residues. From germline, CDR1 is MDHEN and CDR2 SYDVKM. The ends lost 3 bases at V and 0 bases at J; junction bases unmatched: 3. CDR3 protein: CASSLGGGASYEQYF. Here the CDR3 DNA reads TGTGCCAGCAGTTTGGGCGGGGGGGCCTCCTACGAGCAGTACTTC.

This sequence joins TRBV6-6 and TRBJ2-2, with 7 bases that match TRBD2. Germline CDR1 and CDR2: MNHNY and SVGAGI (reference sequence). The CDR3 totals 13 residues. The V and J ends lost 11 bases and 2 bases, in that order; junction bases with no gene match: 5. The CDR3 sequence is CAGTTSNTGELFF. CDR3 sequence (DNA): TGTGCCGGGACTACCAGTAACACCGGGGAGCTGTTTTTT.

The rearrangement links TRBV5-1 to TRBJ2-1, with D possibly TRBD1 on 5 matching bases. Per germline, CDR1 SGHRS and CDR2 YFSETQ. This CDR3 has 15 amino acids. V lost 0 bases and J lost 5, with 12 bases in between. Here the CDR3 DNA reads TGCGCCAGCAGCTTGGAGGCAGGGTTCCACAATGAGCAGTTCTTC. The encoded protein is CASSLEAGFHNEQFF.

The chain uses TRBV6-7 and TRBJ2-7, with TRBD2 matching over 7 bases. TRBV6-7 belongs to the ORF category, with a function that is uncertain. The CDR3 is 15 amino acids. The V and J ends lost 9 bases and 0 bases, in that order; junction bases with no gene match: 11. CDR3 loop: CARPGGLLSSYEQYF. In nucleotides, the CDR3 is TGTGCCAGGCCGGGGGGTCTCCTCTCCTCCTACGAGCAGTACTTC.

V is TRBV6-5 and J is TRBJ1-3; D is uncertain. CDR1 is MNHEY, CDR2 SVGAGI, per germline. This CDR3 has 14 residues. V dropped 2 bases and J dropped 0 bases, with 5 bases sitting between them. CDR3 protein: CASSYGSSGNTIYF. The CDR3 DNA sequence: TGTGCCAGCAGTTACGGGAGCTCTGGAAACACCATATATTTT.

The V gene is TRBV7-3, the J gene TRBJ2-7; TRBD2 aligns across 8 bases. The CDR3 extends over 16 amino acids. The germline gives CDR1 SGHTA, CDR2 FQGTGA. V lost 5 bases and J lost 2; bases outside the gene matches: 11. The CDR3 protein is CASSPSRTSSPYEQYF. For the CDR3, the DNA is TGTGCCAGCAGCCCGAGTCGGACTAGCTCCCCCTACGAGCAGTACTTC.

The rearrangement joins TRBV28 to TRBJ1-5; 8 bases fit TRBD1. The CDR3 has 16 residues. From germline, CDR1 is MDHEN and CDR2 SYDVKM. V shed 5 bases and J 2 bases; nucleotides not matched to a gene: 8. This CDR3 is CASSISTGVGNQPQHF. DNA of the CDR3: TGTGCCAGCAGTATCTCGACAGGGGTAGGCAATCAGCCCCAGCATTTT. The complete variable domain, with remaining parts taken from reference TRBV28 and TRBJ1-5, reads DVKVTQSSRYLVKRTGEKVFLECVQDMDHENMFWYRQDPGLGLRLIYFSYDVKMKEKGDIPEGYSVSREKKERFSLILESASTNQTSMYLCASSISTGVGNQPQHFGDGTRLSIL.

The chain uses TRBV5-1 and TRBJ1-4; D not resolved. Germline values: CDR1 SGHRS, CDR2 YFSETQ. There are 15 residues in the CDR3. Trimming left V 1 base short and J 8 bases short, with 15 bases between. CDR3 region: CASSLNGGVEEKLFF. The CDR3 region has the DNA TGCGCCAGCAGCTTGAATGGTGGGGTGGAGGAAAAACTGTTTTTT. The variable domain in full, completed from reference TRBV5-1 and TRBJ1-4, reads KAGVTQTPRYLIKTRGQQVTLSCSPISGHRSVSWYQQTPGQGLQFLFEYFSETQRNKGNFPGRFSGRQFSNSRSEMNVSTLELGDSALYLCASSLNGGVEEKLFFGSGTQLSVL.

The chain recombines TRBV27 with TRBJ2-3, with 7 bases identical to TRBD1. Losses at the gene ends were 0 bases for V and 4 bases for J; bases not matched to a gene: 4. Germline lookup yields CDR1 MNHEY and CDR2 SMNVEV (reference sequence). The CDR3 sequence is 15 residues long. DNA for the CDR3: TGTGCCAGCAGTTTATCCGGCGACAGGGCAGATACGCAGTATTTT. Protein product: CASSLSGDRADTQYF.

The V and J genes are TRBV6-6 and TRBJ2-5, with TRBD1 matching over 7 bases. Germline V CDR1 and CDR2: MNHNY, SVGAGI (reference sequence). The CDR3 is 13 amino acids. Unmatched junction bases numbered 7, after V lost 8 bases and J lost 4 bases. This chain's CDR3 is CASQRTGVETQYF. CDR3 DNA sequence: TGTGCCAGCCAACGCACAGGGGTAGAGACCCAGTACTTC.

J is TRBJ2-2 and V is TRBV5-4; the D is unclear. V was cut by 0 bases and J by 9 bases, with 6 bases left in between. The CDR3 totals 12 residues. The germline CDR1 and CDR2 sequences are SGHNT and YYREEE (reference sequence). The CDR3 loop reads CASSLGARELFF. The CDR3 nucleotides are TGTGCCAGCAGCTTGGGAGCCCGGGAGCTGTTTTTT.